This note documents a single T cell receptor (beta chain) sequence. Here immunoSEQ multiplex PCR was the method, and the copy in TCRdb shows in-frame clones only, minus some. The sample has about 240,000 clones, about 87% seen once. This entry belongs to a study of cytomegalovirus exposure and HLA in healthy donors. The CDR3 contains 16 residues. CDR1 is MNHEY and CDR2 is SVGAGI in the germline V gene. Deletions cut 0 bases from V and 6 bases from J, with 12 bases between. The rearrangement links TRBV6-5 to TRBJ1-6; a possible D gene is TRBD1 (6 bases). Sequencing was carried out using PBMCs. This receptor was obtained from a man younger than 35 in good health and CMV-seronegative. Written as DNA, the CDR3 is TGTGCCAGCAGTTACTCCTATAGGACAGCTAATTCACCCCTCCACTTT. Encoded protein: CASSYSYRTANSPLHF.